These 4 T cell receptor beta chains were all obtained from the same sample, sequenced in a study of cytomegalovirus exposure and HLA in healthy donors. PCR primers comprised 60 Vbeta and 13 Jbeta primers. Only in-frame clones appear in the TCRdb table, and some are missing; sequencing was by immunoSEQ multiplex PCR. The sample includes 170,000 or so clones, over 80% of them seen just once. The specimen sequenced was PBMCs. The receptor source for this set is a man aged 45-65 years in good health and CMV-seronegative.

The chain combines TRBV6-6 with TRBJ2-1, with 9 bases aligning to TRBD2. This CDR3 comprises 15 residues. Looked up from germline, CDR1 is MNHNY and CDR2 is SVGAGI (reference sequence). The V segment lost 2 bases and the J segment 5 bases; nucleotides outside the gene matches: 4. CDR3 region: CASSYDIAGDNEQFF. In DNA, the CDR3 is TGTGCCAGCAGTTACGATATAGCGGGAGACAATGAGCAGTTCTTC.

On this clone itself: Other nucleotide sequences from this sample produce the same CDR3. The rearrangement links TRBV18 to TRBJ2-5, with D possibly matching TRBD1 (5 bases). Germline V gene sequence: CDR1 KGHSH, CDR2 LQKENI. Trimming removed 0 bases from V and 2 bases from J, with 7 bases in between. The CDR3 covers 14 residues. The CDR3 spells CASSPPGQQETQYF. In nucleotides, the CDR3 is TGTGCCAGCTCACCACCGGGGCAGCAAGAGACCCAGTACTTC.

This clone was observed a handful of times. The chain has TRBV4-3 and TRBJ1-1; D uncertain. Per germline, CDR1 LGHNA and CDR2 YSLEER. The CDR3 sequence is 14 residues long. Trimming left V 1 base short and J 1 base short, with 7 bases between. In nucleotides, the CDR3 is TGCGCCAGCAGCCAAGCTGCAGGGAACACTGAAGCTTTCTTT. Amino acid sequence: CASSQAAGNTEAFF.

CDR3 residues: CASSFQGAGRTEAFF. The CDR3, as DNA: TGTGCCAGCAGCTTTCAGGGCGCAGGAAGGACTGAAGCTTTCTTT. J is TRBJ1-1 and V is TRBV7-2; TRBD1 might be the D (5 bases). The ends were cut back, 3 bases at V and 5 bases at J, with 16 bases in the middle. This CDR3 has 15 amino acids. Germline V gene lookup returns CDR1 SGHTA and CDR2 FQGNSA.